This T cell receptor (beta chain) was sequenced for a study of cytomegalovirus exposure and HLA in healthy donors (dated by TCRdb to about 2017). Study-level background: An earlier analysis of several hundred of the donors reported 250 to 350 Gb of sequence data and about 120 million unique TCR beta sequences obtained from about 179 million T cells. An early release that covered 640 HLA-typed donors contained about 300 gigabases of sequencing data and roughly 84 million unique TCR sequences. The genetic ancestry cluster associated with self-reported Caucasian donors included about 84% of the roughly 400 genotyped donors. The study aimed to test whether cataloging public T cell receptors could reveal signatures of past pathogen exposure. The T cell repertoires of roughly 660 subjects were profiled by immunosequencing and related to cytomegalovirus serostatus. Besides the first cohort of 666 subjects, a separate validation cohort made up of over 95 different subjects was used. To predict cytomegalovirus infection status, the study brought together high-throughput TCR immunosequencing, statistical association of individual TCRs with disease status, and machine learning. To study patterns of TCR occurrence, a later analysis re-analyzed previously published TCR beta repertoires from 666 donors and added high-resolution HLA genotyping. In the later analysis, no new phenotypic data were used to find candidate immune exposures; instead, reliance was placed on TCR beta sequences and their occurrence across donors. To decide whether each TCR beta V gene segment behaved as functional or pseudogenic, an earlier analysis of several hundred of the donors relied on high-throughput TCR beta sequencing. Donor age, sex, ethnicity and CMV serostatus were collected together with the repertoire data. A later genetic analysis used genome-wide SNP genotypes for about 60% of the 666 donors, treating that subset as a discovery cohort. Every discovery cohort repertoire had been produced on one sequencing platform. HLA typing included class I and class II loci at four-digit resolution. Typing coverage differed by locus: A, B, C, DRB1 and DQB1 were typed in roughly 629-640 donors, DQA1 in roughly 510, DPA1 in some 570, and DPB1 in 400 to 490. Roughly 5 DR-DQ haplotypes were handled as single units for association and clustering, since linkage in the cohort was strong. Across around 400 genotyped donors of the cohort, an average of roughly 230,000 unique TCR beta nucleotide sequences per donor were sequenced, and around 19% of those sequences were non-productive.

Reading the germline V gene gives CDR1 SGHDN and CDR2 FVKESK. Here V drops 4 bases and J drops 4 bases, and the junction holds 16 bases not matched to any gene. Spanning cysteine to phenylalanine, the CDR3 consists of 19 amino acids. Left in the record is the CDR3 DNA by itself, 57 bases read in frame from the first base. Points on this clone: Its target antigen remains unknown. Base qualities are not recorded, but no much larger clone differs from it by a single base.

In total, 500 to 700 healthy bone marrow donors made up the cohort. At the time of sampling, every cohort member was nominally healthy, though immune exposures that went unrecorded were likely present. The donor tested CMV seronegative, placing the donor among the 350 to 400 seronegative members of the cohort. A peripheral blood sample was provided by each donor, and peripheral blood mononuclear cells were used for TCR beta sequencing. The Qiagen DNeasy Blood Extraction Kit was used to extract genomic DNA from the blood cell samples. Library prep was done by the immunoSEQ multiplex PCR assay. For the multiplex PCR, a mixture combining 60 forward primers for TCR Vbeta segments and 13 reverse primers for TCR Jbeta segments was used. The CDR3 region of rearranged TCR beta genes was amplified from genomic DNA with a multiplex PCR assay. The amplified TCR beta libraries were sequenced on the Illumina HiSeq System as 87-base-pair reads. Per the original workflow: A later analysis counted around 72 million unique TCR beta chains across the 690 or so repertoires, and around 9.9 million of these chains were shared by at least two donors. Raw reads were error-corrected and collapsed into unique sequences with a nearest-neighbor algorithm that merged closely related sequences to remove PCR and sequencing errors. CDR3 sequences were aligned to IMGT reference sequences to assign V, D and J gene segments. For a sequence to be retained, at least a six-nucleotide match to both a V gene segment and a J gene segment was required. Rearrangements were classified as productive when the CDR3 lacked stop codons and remained in frame with V and J, and all other rearrangements were classified as non-productive. CDR3 was defined according to IMGT convention as the region running from the second conserved V-encoded cysteine to the conserved J-encoded phenylalanine. The earlier analysis of some 580 of the donors excluded any sequence lacking an unambiguous match to a single V gene segment. In an earlier analysis of 450 to 700 of the donors, V segments were called functional above 56.7% productive rearrangements and were called segregating when the between-donor standard deviation exceeded 5%. A statistical classification framework was built for diagnosing cytomegalovirus status from the catalog of TCR beta chain sequences. In a later analysis, TCR nucleotide sequences were compared against IMGT/GENE-DB human TR gene sequences so that V and J genes could be assigned. Using the TCRdist pipeline, a later analysis assigned CDR3 sequences along with most-parsimonious VDJ recombination scenarios. In a later analysis, every TCR beta chain was defined by the combination of its CDR3 amino acid sequence and its V-gene family, and reads without a unique V-gene family were dropped. To address suspected cross-contamination and a sequencing artifact, a later analysis removed around 590 highly shared, low-generation-probability nucleotide sequences. For each public chain, a later analysis derived a clonal expansion index from normalized ranks of inferred template counts within each repertoire. In a later analysis, generation probabilities were computed with a VDJ recombination model fitted to out-of-frame rearrangements, and the resulting probabilities were checked against IGoR. In a later analysis, hypergeometric tests were used to score TCR-TCR, TCR-HLA and TCR-CMV co-occurrence, with a repertoire-size bias correction applied to TCR pairs. In a later analysis, false discovery rates were estimated by permuting HLA or CMV assignments 20 times. In a later analysis, co-occurring TCRs were grouped using DBSCAN, with TCRdist sequence similarity added in when clustering inside HLA-allele-positive subsets. Co-occurrence clustering excluded repertoires with fewer than 30,000 or more than 120,000 public chains, plus five with anomalous nucleotide sharing. In TCRdb, the immuneACCESS table is reduced to in-frame sequences with V and J assigned. These tables do not hold every clone; where another copy was compared, an unresolved V gene accounts for under half, and the others remain unexplained. Clonal size and the V and J genes are those of that table, whereas D and trimming came from the DNA. The sample has 200,000 to 250,000 clones on record, roughly three quarters of them singletons. The top ten clones comprise 1.5% to 2% of the sample.

General study outcomes and caveats: A later analysis associated about 17,000 TCR beta sequences with specific HLA alleles at a false discovery rate of 0.05. A cluster of highly shared sequence variants was judged likely to represent a technical artifact of the sequencing pipeline. Three of the identified cytomegalovirus-associated TCR beta chains were confirmed in vitro to be specific for cytomegalovirus antigens. In this cohort, only TCR beta chains were sequenced, and detectable features were limited by the absence of alpha or paired-chain data. V-gene and J-gene trimming of TCR beta chains was associated with a missense DCLRE1C variant in a later genetic analysis, and the association was replicated in an independent cohort. In an earlier analysis of some 500 of the donors, most TCR beta V segments appeared in productive rearrangements about 87% or about 30% of the time, broadly matching IMGT annotations. Most TCR sequences were seen in very few donors, while some public TCRs were found in many individuals. A later analysis reported that several top co-occurrence clusters appeared linked to parvovirus B19, influenza, CMV and Epstein-Barr virus. A later analysis found that TCR association rates varied across HLA loci, with DRB1 alleles showing the most associated TCRs and HLA-C alleles the fewest. CMV serostatus was the only immune exposure information available for the cohort. In both the original and validation cohorts, the classifier was reported to diagnose cytomegalovirus status with high specificity and sensitivity. Assigning TCR associations to individual alleles was difficult when HLA alleles, especially DR and DQ, strongly co-occurred. According to the authors, the approach could potentially be generalized to other disease states and immunological phenotypes. Because counts were too low, roughly 18 rarely observed V segments, including chromosome 9 orphons, were left out of the earlier analysis of about 500 of the donors. A later genetic analysis reported fewer N-insertions in productive TCRs among donors in an Asian-associated ancestry cluster than the approximately 700-donor mean. Correlated functional status among segregating V segments might reflect linkage disequilibrium, but an unknown experimental factor could not be ruled out. Because some donors lacked HLA typing at each locus, the association tests relied only on the typed subset. In the study, some 160 TCR beta chains were listed as associated with cytomegalovirus. Some IMGT-functional V segments, including TRBV6-2 and TRBV6-3, could not be distinguished by the 87-base-pair reads and were therefore excluded. A further reported finding was that TCR beta sequences accurately predicted the HLA-A and HLA-B alleles for most subjects in the first cohort. In a later analysis, HLA-associated TCR beta chains were found to be more clonally expanded and to have lower generation probabilities than equally common non-associated chains. Presence/absence analyses assumed roughly uniform sequencing depth across donors, an assumption that may not hold. According to a later analysis, most CMV-associated TCR beta chains appeared to be HLA-restricted, and the HLA associations seemed to be driven largely by CMV exposure.

This sequence uses TRBV14 and TRBJ2-1; the junction holds 10 bases that match TRBD1. Sequences were obtained from PBMCs. This clonotype originated in a man aged 45 to 65 in good health and CMV-seronegative. The DNA sequence is given as TGTGCCAGCAGCCGCCCCGACCGGGACAGGGGAAACAAGTACAATGAGCAGTTCTTC. It is translated as CASSRPDRDRGNKYNEQFF.